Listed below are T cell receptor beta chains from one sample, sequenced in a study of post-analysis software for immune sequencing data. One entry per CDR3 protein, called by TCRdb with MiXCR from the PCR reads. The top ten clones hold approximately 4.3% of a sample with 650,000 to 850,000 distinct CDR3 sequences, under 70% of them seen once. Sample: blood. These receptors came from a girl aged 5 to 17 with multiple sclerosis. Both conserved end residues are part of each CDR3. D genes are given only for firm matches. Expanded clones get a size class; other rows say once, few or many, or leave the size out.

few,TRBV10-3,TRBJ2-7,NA,CAISDTVSYEQYF,TGTGCCATCAGTGACACCGTCTCCTACGAGCAGTACTTC
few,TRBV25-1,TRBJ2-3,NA,CASSDMDTTDTQYF,TGTGCCAGCAGTGATATGGATACCACAGATACGCAGTATTTT
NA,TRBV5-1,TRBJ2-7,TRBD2,CASSLGLAGGALYEQYF,TGCGCCAGCAGCTTGGGACTAGCGGGGGGCGCACTCTACGAGCAGTACTTC
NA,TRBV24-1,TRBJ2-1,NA,CATSGLGYEQFF,TGTGCCACCAGTGGCCTGGGTTATGAGCAGTTCTTC
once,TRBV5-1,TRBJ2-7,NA,CASSIGQRTSYEQYF,TGCGCCAGCAGCATAGGACAAAGAACCTCCTACGAGCAGTACTTC
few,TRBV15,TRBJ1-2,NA,CATSRAGRDIGDYGYTF,TGTGCCACCAGCAGAGCCGGCAGGGATATTGGTGACTATGGCTACACCTTC
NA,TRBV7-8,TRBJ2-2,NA,CASSYTRSSGELFF,TGTGCCAGCAGTTATACTCGGAGCTCCGGGGAGCTGTTTTTT
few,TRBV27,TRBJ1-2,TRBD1,CASRGQGSKNYGYTF,TGTGCCAGCAGGGGACAGGGGTCAAAGAACTATGGCTACACCTTC
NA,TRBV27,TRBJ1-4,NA,CASRLGWAGNEKLFF,TGTGCCAGCAGATTGGGGTGGGCGGGTAATGAAAAACTGTTTTTT
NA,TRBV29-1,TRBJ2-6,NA,CSVVIQANVLTF,TGCAGCGTTGTGATACAAGCCAACGTCCTGACTTTC
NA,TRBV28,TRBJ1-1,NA,CASSAYRETGNTEAFF,TGTGCCAGCAGTGCATACAGGGAAACGGGGAACACTGAAGCTTTCTTT
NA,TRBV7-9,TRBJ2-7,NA,CASSPIRQVSYEQYF,TGTGCCAGCAGCCCTATCCGACAGGTGTCCTACGAGCAGTACTTC
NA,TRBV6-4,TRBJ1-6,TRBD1,CASSDFPWTGAFSPLHF,TGTGCCAGCAGTGACTTCCCCTGGACAGGGGCCTTTTCACCCCTCCACTTT
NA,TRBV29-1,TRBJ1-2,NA,CSVESVVGYTF,TGCAGCGTTGAATCCGTCGTAGGCTACACCTTC
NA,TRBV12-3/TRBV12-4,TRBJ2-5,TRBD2,CASSPGGSGIETQYF,TGTGCCAGCAGTCCCGGCGGTAGCGGGATAGAGACCCAGTACTTC
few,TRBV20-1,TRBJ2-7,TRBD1,CSASLAAGQGFEQYF,TGCAGTGCTAGTCTTGCGGCGGGACAGGGGTTCGAGCAGTACTTC
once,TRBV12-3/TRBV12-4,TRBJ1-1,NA,CASSLQLTGTEAFF,TGTGCCAGCAGTTTACAACTAACAGGGACTGAAGCTTTCTTT
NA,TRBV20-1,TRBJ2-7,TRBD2,CSARDPGASGSSYEQYF,TGCAGTGCTAGAGATCCCGGGGCTAGCGGTAGCTCCTACGAGCAGTACTTC
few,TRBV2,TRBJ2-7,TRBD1,CASKTGFHEQYF,TGTGCCAGCAAGACAGGGTTCCACGAGCAGTACTTC
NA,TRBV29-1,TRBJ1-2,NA,CSVNCSGYTF,TGCAGCGTTAACTGCTCGGGCTACACCTTC
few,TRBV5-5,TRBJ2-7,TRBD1,CASRPRTGDYEQYF,TGTGCCAGCAGACCTAGGACAGGGGACTACGAGCAGTACTTC
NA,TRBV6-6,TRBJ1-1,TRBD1,CASSGAGTGGTEAFF,TGTGCCAGCAGTGGCGCCGGGACAGGGGGAACTGAAGCTTTCTTT
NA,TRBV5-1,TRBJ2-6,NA,CASSPTVPVSGANVLTF,TGCGCCAGCAGCCCGACAGTTCCGGTCTCTGGGGCCAACGTCCTGACTTTC
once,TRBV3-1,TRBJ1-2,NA,CASSQERAGRSYTF,TGTGCCAGCAGCCAAGAGAGGGCGGGAAGGAGCTACACCTTC
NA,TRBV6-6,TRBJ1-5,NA,CASTMGPRGNQPQHF,TGTGCCAGCACCATGGGACCCCGAGGCAACCAGCCCCAGCATTTT
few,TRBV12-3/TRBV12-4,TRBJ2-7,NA,CASSFGVNSGYEQYF,TGTGCCAGCAGTTTCGGGGTTAATAGCGGCTACGAGCAGTACTTC
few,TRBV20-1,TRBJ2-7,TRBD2,CSASVLLAGDFNEQYF,TGCAGTGCTAGTGTCTTACTAGCGGGAGATTTCAACGAGCAGTACTTC
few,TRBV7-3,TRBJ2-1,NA,CASSLTGRLSSYNEQFF,TGTGCCAGCAGCTTAACGGGACGCCTGAGCTCCTACAATGAGCAGTTCTTC